This entry lists 20 T cell receptor beta chains sequenced from one sample in a study of shared clonotypes between healthy human individuals. Data came from immunoSEQ multiplex PCR; TCRdb stores just in-frame clones and leaves some out. The table has about 1.4 million clones, roughly 96% seen once. Input material: naive CD4+ T cells sorted from blood. Described subset: CD45RA+ positively selected. These receptors originate from a man under 40 in good health.

This clone occurred once. The chain recombines TRBV5-4 with TRBJ2-1, with D possibly TRBD2 on 6 matching bases. Trimming removed 0 bases at V and 6 bases at J, with 10 bases between. Germline V gene lookup returns CDR1 SGHNT and CDR2 YYREEE (reference sequence). The CDR3 is 14 residues long. CDR3 in DNA: TGTGCCAGCAGCTTGGTTAGCGGTCCCAATGAGCAGTTCTTC. It codes for CASSLVSGPNEQFF.

The chain's CDR3 is CASSFYGGAISEAFF. The CDR3 coding sequence is TGTGCCAGCAGCTTCTACGGGGGGGCTATCTCTGAAGCTTTCTTT. The V gene is TRBV5-5, the J gene TRBJ1-1, with D perhaps matching TRBD1 (6 bases). V gave up 2 bases and J gave up 6 bases, with 17 bases separating them. The CDR3 extends over 15 amino acids. Germline lookup yields CDR1 SGHKS and CDR2 YYEKEE (reference sequence).

The chain employs TRBV14 and TRBJ2-7; 13 nucleotides align to TRBD2. Germline CDR1 SGHDN, CDR2 FVKESK. There are 23 residues in the CDR3. Losses at the gene ends were 0 bases for V and 2 bases for J; bases not matched to a gene: 22. The CDR3 nucleotides read TGTGCCAGCAGCCAAGATTGGGTTGGTCCCGGGACTAGCGGGGACAGAATAACCTACGAGCAGTACTTC. Translating it yields CASSQDWVGPGTSGDRITYEQYF.

A remark on this clone: The same CDR3 also results from other DNA sequences found in this sample. This chain links TRBV20-1 with TRBJ2-7, with D maybe TRBD1 (5 bases). CDR1 and CDR2 (germline): DFQATT, SNEGSKA (reference sequence). The CDR3 is made up of 11 amino acids. Trimming removed 4 bases at V and 4 bases at J, with 8 bases between. For the CDR3, the DNA is TGCAGTGCTATCTCAGGGTACGAGCAGTACTTC. Residues: CSAISGYEQYF.

The V gene is TRBV15, the J gene TRBJ2-2; TRBD2 matches at 8 bases. The V and J ends lost 0 bases and 1 base, in that order; junction bases with no gene match: 4. The CDR3 loop spans 17 amino acids. Germline V lookup: CDR1 LNHNV, CDR2 YYDKDF (reference sequence). CDR3 in DNA: TGTGCCACCAGCAGAGAAGCGGGAGAGGGGAACACCGGGGAGCTGTTTTTT. Protein sequence: CATSREAGEGNTGELFF.

This sequence joins TRBV6-6 and TRBJ2-1, with D perhaps TRBD2 (6 bases). Between the trimmed V and J ends, which lost 9 bases and 1 base, there was a span of 10 bases. The CDR3 is 13 amino acids. Germline V gene data show CDR1 as MNHNY and CDR2 as SVGAGI (reference sequence). The CDR3 spells CASRDSSYNEQFF. Here the CDR3 DNA reads TGTGCCAGTAGGGACTCATCCTACAATGAGCAGTTCTTC.

The chain links TRBV6-5 to TRBJ1-4; 9 nucleotides agree with TRBD1. Germline assignment: CDR1 MNHEY and CDR2 SVGAGI. The CDR3 length is 13 residues. V lost 8 bases to trimming and J lost 8 bases; unmatched junction nucleotides: 6. CDR3 coding DNA: TGTGCCAGCGCTCGGACAGGGGACGAAAAACTGTTTTTT. It translates to CASARTGDEKLFF.

This chain joins TRBV18 and TRBJ1-1, with no clear D. CDR1 and CDR2 (germline): KGHSH, LQKENI. The CDR3 spans 12 residues. The V end lost 4 bases, the J end lost 6 bases, and 9 bases lay between the germline ends. CDR3 sequence (DNA): TGTGCCAGCTCACAGGGAGTCGCTGAAGCTTTCTTT. Its translation: CASSQGVAEAFF.

As regards this clone: Other DNA sequences of this sample code for an identical CDR3. The chain links TRBV6-5 to TRBJ2-7; 7 nucleotides align to TRBD1. This CDR3 has 13 residues. Germline V CDR1 and CDR2: MNHEY, SVGAGI. V was clipped by 6 bases and J by 3 bases; unmatched bases: 5. Here the CDR3 DNA reads TGTGCCAGCAGCAGGGACAGAGGCTACGAGCAGTACTTC. This encodes CASSRDRGYEQYF.

This rearrangement joins TRBV5-4 to TRBJ2-2; 9 nucleotides align to TRBD2. The ends lost 3 bases at V and 3 bases at J; junction bases unmatched: 15. CDR1 and CDR2 from the germline V gene are SGHNT and YYREEE (reference sequence). This CDR3 is built from 19 residues. The CDR3 bases are TGTGCCAGCAGCTCCCCCAGTCGAAGCGGGAGGATGGACACCGGGGAGCTGTTTTTT. Protein: CASSSPSRSGRMDTGELFF.

The chain carries TRBV28 and TRBJ2-1, with a possible D match to TRBD2 (5 bases). CDR1 is MDHEN, CDR2 SYDVKM, per germline. V was clipped by 4 bases and J by 7 bases, with 11 bases between them. The CDR3 totals 13 residues. This CDR3 is CASSSGLRNEQFF. CDR3 DNA: TGTGCCAGCAGTTCCGGACTCCGGAATGAGCAGTTCTTC.

The V gene is TRBV5-5, the J gene TRBJ2-7, with a weak D call TRBD2 (8 bases). The CDR3 is made up of 14 amino acids. V lost 7 bases to trimming and J lost 1 base, with 15 bases between them. Per germline, CDR1 SGHKS and CDR2 YYEKEE (reference sequence). In DNA, the CDR3 is TGTGCCAGCTTCGGGAGGGGGCATTCCTACGAGCAGTACTTC. The encoded protein is CASFGRGHSYEQYF.

This chain connects TRBV6-5 to TRBJ2-4; D tentatively fits TRBD1 or TRBD2 (6 bases each). This CDR3 has 14 residues. Trimming took 6 bases from V and 7 from J, leaving 16 bases between them. Germline-derived CDR1 and CDR2 are MNHEY and SVGAGI. The CDR3, as DNA: TGTGCCAGCAGCCGCGGGACAATAGGTAACATTCAGTACTTC. Protein: CASSRGTIGNIQYF.

This chain connects TRBV9 to TRBJ2-3, with D hard to call. The CDR3 consists of 16 residues. V gave up 0 bases and J gave up 2 bases, with 13 bases separating them. Germline loops: CDR1 SGDLS, CDR2 YYNGEE. CDR3 DNA sequence: TGTGCCAGCAGCGTAGGGGGAATGGGGAACACAGATACGCAGTATTTT. Its protein product is CASSVGGMGNTDTQYF.

The chain recombines TRBV19 with TRBJ2-7, with 7 bases aligning to TRBD2. The CDR3 is made up of 16 amino acids. V dropped 0 bases and J dropped 3; count of bases not matched to a gene: 8. Germline lookup yields CDR1 LNHDA and CDR2 SQIVND (reference sequence). The CDR3 region has the DNA TGTGCCAGTAGTATAGAGGCGGGACTACTAAACTACGAGCAGTACTTC. Translation: CASSIEAGLLNYEQYF.

The chain carries TRBV13 and TRBJ2-5; D assignment may be TRBD1 or TRBD2 (6 bases each). The CDR3 length is 12 residues. Germline-derived CDR1 and CDR2 are PRHDT and FYEKMQ (reference sequence). The V gene lost 5 bases and the J gene lost 8 bases, with 12 bases spanning the gap. CDR3 bases: TGTGCCAGCAGCCTAAAGGGGGGAACCCAGTACTTC. Translation gives CASSLKGGTQYF.

This chain links TRBV5-1 with TRBJ1-1; weak D call: TRBD1 (5 bases). Per the germline V gene, CDR1 is SGHRS and CDR2 is YFSETQ. The CDR3 sequence is 13 residues long. V was pared by 4 bases and J by 1 base, with 8 bases between. The CDR3 region has the DNA TGCGCCAGCAGCATTGACAGGAACACTGAAGCTTTCTTT. This translates into CASSIDRNTEAFF.

In the case of this clone: The same CDR3 can be traced to other DNA sequences in this sample. The chain uses TRBV5-1 and TRBJ1-2, with 7 positions matching TRBD1. This CDR3 has 14 amino acids. Trimming took 3 bases from V and 0 from J; bases not matched to a gene: 2. The germline gives CDR1 SGHRS, CDR2 YFSETQ. CDR3 residues: CASSSQGANYGYTF. The CDR3 region has the DNA TGCGCCAGCAGCTCCCAGGGGGCTAACTATGGCTACACCTTC.

The sample holds one count of this clone. The V and J genes are TRBV6-6 and TRBJ1-5, with a tentative D call TRBD1 (6 bases). The germline V and J ends were trimmed by 6 bases and 2 bases, with 11 bases remaining between them. This CDR3 is 14 amino acids long. CDR1 and CDR2 from the germline V gene are MNHNY and SVGAGI (reference sequence). In DNA, the CDR3 is TGTGCCAGCAGCCCTAGACAGGGCAATCAGCCCCAGCATTTT. Its translation: CASSPRQGNQPQHF.

This clone has just one count. The chain couples TRBV23-1 to TRBJ2-5; D ambiguous. TRBV23-1 carries the ORF label, with uncertain function. Deletions cut 2 bases from V and 0 bases from J, with 10 bases between. The CDR3 is 15 amino acids. For the CDR3, the DNA is TGCGCCAGCAGTCAAACCGGGTCCTACCAAGAGACCCAGTACTTC. It yields the protein CASSQTGSYQETQYF.